This TCR beta chain was observed in a study of OX40 agonist ivuxolimab in advanced cancers. Regarding this clone: What it recognizes is unknown.

V lost 0 bases and J lost 0, with 18 bases in between. CDR1 is ENHRY, CDR2 SYGVKD, per germline. The CDR3 consists of 18 residues. Libraries were prepared by immunoSEQ multiplex PCR; TCRdb keeps only in-frame clonotypes and omits some of them. Among approximately 82,000 clones, 85% were seen once, and the ten largest hold more than 2%. Findings and caveats of the study: At doses 0.1 to 3.0 mg/kg, CD4+ and CD8+ clones expanded.

V is TRBV10-3 and J is TRBJ2-7; D unresolved. The sequence was collected from an adult with an advanced solid tumor such as melanoma, head and neck, liver or kidney cancer. The sample was CD4+ or CD8+ T cells sorted from blood, taken in a trial of the OX40 agonist ivuxolimab. CDR3 sequence reads: CAISESIVVVSNSYEQYF. CDR3 bases: TGTGCCATCAGTGAGTCGATCGTTGTGGTATCAAACTCCTACGAGCAGTACTTC.